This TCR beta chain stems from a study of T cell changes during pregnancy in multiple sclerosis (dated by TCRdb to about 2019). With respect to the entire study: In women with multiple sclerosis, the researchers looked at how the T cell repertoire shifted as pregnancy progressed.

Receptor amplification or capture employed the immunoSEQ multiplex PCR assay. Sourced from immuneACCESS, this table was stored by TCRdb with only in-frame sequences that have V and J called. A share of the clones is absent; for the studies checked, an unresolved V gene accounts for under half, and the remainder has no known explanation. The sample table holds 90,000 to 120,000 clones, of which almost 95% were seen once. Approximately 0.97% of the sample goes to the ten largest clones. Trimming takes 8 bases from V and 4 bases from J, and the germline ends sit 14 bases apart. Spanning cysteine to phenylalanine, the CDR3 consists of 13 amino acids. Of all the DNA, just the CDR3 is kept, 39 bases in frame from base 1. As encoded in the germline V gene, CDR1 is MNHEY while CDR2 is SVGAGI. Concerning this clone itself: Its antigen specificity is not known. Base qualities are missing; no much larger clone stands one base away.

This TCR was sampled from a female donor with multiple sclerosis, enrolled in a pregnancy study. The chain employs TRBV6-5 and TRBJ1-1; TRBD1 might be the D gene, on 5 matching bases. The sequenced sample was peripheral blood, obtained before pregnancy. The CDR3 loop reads CASRNQGFTEAFF. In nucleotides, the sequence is TGTGCCAGCCGTAATCAGGGCTTCACTGAAGCTTTCTTT.